Listed here are 18 T cell receptor beta chains from one sample, sequenced in a study of CD8 T cells in Susac syndrome. With random hexamers, about 0.5 to 1 ug RNA was reverse transcribed. TCRdb redid the calling of the immunoSEQ multiplex PCR reads with MiXCR, one entry per CDR3 protein. Of around 53,000 distinct CDR3 sequences listed, approximately 95% are singletons. The specimen was CD8+ T cells from PBMCs. The receptors shown here come from a human donor with Susac syndrome.

Only one count was recorded for this clonotype. This chain links TRBV27 with TRBJ2-7, with D unclear. This CDR3 is 13 amino acids long. V was cut by 5 bases and J by 4 bases, with 12 bases left in between. Germline CDR1 is MNHEY and CDR2 is SMNVEV (reference sequence). DNA of the CDR3: TGTGCCAGCAGTCCCACAATTCTGTACGAGCAGTACTTC. This gives the protein CASSPTILYEQYF.

The chain carries TRBV2 and TRBJ1-5, with D hard to call. V was clipped by 6 bases and J by 3 bases, with 12 bases between them. The germline gives CDR1 SNHLY, CDR2 FYNNEI. CDR3 length: 14 amino acids. CDR3 amino acids: CASSAGQSNQPQHF. For the CDR3, the DNA is TGTGCCAGCAGCGCCGGCCAGTCCAATCAGCCCCAGCATTTT.

This chain links TRBV9 with TRBJ1-2; D possibly corresponds to TRBD1 (6 bases). The V end lost 2 bases, the J end lost 4 bases, and 15 bases lay between the germline ends. The germline CDR1 and CDR2 sequences are SGDLS and YYNGEE. This CDR3 comprises 15 residues. The CDR3 loop is CASSVGWGLGYGYTF. The CDR3 DNA reads as TGTGCCAGCAGCGTTGGTTGGGGGCTCGGCTATGGCTACACCTTC.

The chain employs TRBV15 and TRBJ1-1; D is ambiguous. The CDR3 extends over 12 amino acids. The V gene lost 4 bases and the J gene lost 0 bases, with 3 bases spanning the gap. The germline gives CDR1 LNHNV, CDR2 YYDKDF (reference sequence). CDR3 amino acids: CATSTMNTEAFF. CDR3 DNA sequence: TGTGCCACCAGCACCATGAACACTGAAGCTTTCTTT.

The chain has TRBV7-9 and TRBJ2-3, with 13 nucleotides matching TRBD2. V was pared by 4 bases and J by 4 bases, with 11 bases of the junction left unmatched. CDR3 length equals 18 residues. Germline V lookup: CDR1 SEHNR, CDR2 FQNEAQ (reference sequence). This CDR3 is CASSSLTSGGFFSDTQYF. The CDR3 DNA reads TGTGCCAGCAGCTCCCTGACTAGCGGGGGGTTTTTCTCAGATACGCAGTATTTT.

This clonotype was seen once. The chain links TRBV19 to TRBJ2-5; D unresolved. This CDR3 comprises 10 residues. The V gene lost 8 bases and the J gene lost 5 bases, with 6 bases spanning the gap. CDR1 LNHDA and CDR2 SQIVND come from the germline V gene (reference sequence). CDR3 sequence reads: CASGWETQYF. In nucleotides, the CDR3 is TGTGCCAGTGGGTGGGAGACCCAGTACTTC. Full variable domain (remainder filled in from reference TRBV19 and TRBJ2-5): DGGITQSPKYLFRKEGQNVTLSCEQNLNHDAMYWYRQDPGQGLRLIYYSQIVNDFQKGDIAEGYSVSREKKESFPLTVTSAQKNPTAFYLCASGWETQYFGPGTRLLVL.

V usage is TRBV7-9 and J usage is TRBJ2-7; no firm D call. V was cut by 1 base and J by 3 bases, with 7 bases left in between. This CDR3 has 13 residues. CDR1 and CDR2 (germline): SEHNR, FQNEAQ (reference sequence). The CDR3 here is CASSLGWGYEQYF. CDR3 in DNA: TGTGCCAGCAGCTTAGGCTGGGGCTACGAGCAGTACTTC.

The CDR3 region is CASSSNLRDSITDTQYF. DNA for the CDR3: TGTGCCAGCAGCTCGAACCTCCGGGACAGTATCACAGATACGCAGTATTTT. V is TRBV13 and J is TRBJ2-3; 7 positions match TRBD1. The length of the CDR3 is 17 residues. The V gene end was trimmed by 4 bases and the J gene end by 2 bases; junction bases not matched to a gene: 12. Germline CDR1 PRHDT, CDR2 FYEKMQ (reference sequence).

This chain links TRBV4-3 with TRBJ2-7; D is possibly TRBD1 or TRBD2 (5 bases each). CDR3 length: 15 residues. Germline values: CDR1 LGHNA, CDR2 YSLEER. The V end was cut by 0 bases, the J end by 2 bases, with 11 bases between. The CDR3 DNA sequence: TGCGCCAGCAGCCAAGATAGCGACAGCACCTACGAGCAGTACTTC. Amino acids: CASSQDSDSTYEQYF.

The chain uses TRBV9 and TRBJ1-1; D perhaps matches TRBD1 (5 bases). Per germline, CDR1 SGDLS and CDR2 YYNGEE. The CDR3 is 15 amino acids. Deletions cut 0 bases from V and 4 bases from J, with 13 bases between. The DNA of the CDR3 is TGTGCCAGCAGCGTAGGAGGGGAGGTCGGCACTGAAGCTTTCTTT. Amino acids: CASSVGGEVGTEAFF.

CDR3 residues: CASSFGQGAFGEQFF. The CDR3 bases are TGTGCCAGCAGCTTCGGACAGGGGGCGTTTGGTGAGCAGTTCTTC. This chain connects TRBV7-9 to TRBJ2-1, with TRBD1 identical over 11 bases. The V gene end was trimmed by 3 bases and the J gene end by 9 bases; junction bases not matched to a gene: 7. The CDR3 contains 15 residues. CDR1 is SEHNR and CDR2 is FQNEAQ in the germline V gene (reference sequence).

This clonotype was seen once. The germline gene is not matched at one end of the junction; a read error may be the cause. V gene TRBV6-1 combines with J gene TRBJ1-1; D uncertain. The CDR3 runs 8 residues. The germline CDR1 and CDR2 sequences are MNHNS and SASEGT. The CDR3 reads CASTEAFF. CDR3 bases: TGTGCCAGCACTGAAGCTTTCTTT.

The chain employs TRBV30 and TRBJ2-7, with D maybe TRBD1 (5 bases). The V and J ends lost 5 bases and 6 bases respectively, with 17 bases between them. Germline lookup yields CDR1 GTSNPN and CDR2 SVGIG (reference sequence). CDR3 size: 13 residues. The CDR3: CAWDTSQGGEQYF. The DNA of the CDR3 is TGTGCCTGGGATACCTCCCAGGGTGGCGAGCAGTACTTC.

The chain links TRBV7-2 to TRBJ2-3; unclear D gene. Trimming removed 1 base at V and 1 base at J, with 9 bases between. The V gene's germline CDR1 is SGHTA and CDR2 FQGNSA. This CDR3 contains 15 residues. CDR3 coding DNA: TGTGCCAGCAGCTTAGAAGCGCTTCGCACAGATACGCAGTATTTT. As protein: CASSLEALRTDTQYF.

V is TRBV7-9 and J is TRBJ2-3; D uncertain. Between the trimmed V and J ends, which lost 3 bases and 2 bases, there was a span of 9 bases. The CDR3 spans 14 residues. Germline V gene lookup returns CDR1 SEHNR and CDR2 FQNEAQ (reference sequence). The CDR3 spells CASSFRSATDTQYF. The CDR3 DNA reads as TGTGCCAGCAGCTTCCGGTCAGCCACAGATACGCAGTATTTT.

This chain joins TRBV7-8 and TRBJ1-5; a weak D match, TRBD1 (6 bases). The CDR3 length is 16 residues. Germline V gives CDR1 SGHVS, CDR2 FQNEAQ. The V and J ends lost 3 bases and 7 bases respectively, with 19 bases between them. The CDR3 DNA reads as TGTGCCAGCAGCTTTGGAGGGGACATACGGGTCCAGCCCCAGCATTTT. Encoded protein: CASSFGGDIRVQPQHF.

The chain joins TRBV5-1 to TRBJ2-7; D may be TRBD1 (5 bases). The CDR3 contains 14 residues. Per germline, CDR1 SGHRS and CDR2 YFSETQ. V shed 6 bases and J shed 2 bases, with 15 bases lying between them. CDR3 sequence: CASTRRADTYEQYF. The CDR3 DNA sequence: TGCGCCAGCACCCGACGGGCGGACACCTACGAGCAGTACTTC.

The V gene is TRBV24-1, the J gene TRBJ2-3; perhaps TRBD1 as D (5 bases). Germline loops: CDR1 KGHDR, CDR2 SFDVKD. The V end lost 2 bases, the J end lost 1 base, and 12 bases lay between the germline ends. CDR3 length equals 16 residues. The CDR3 sequence is CATSDSGFGGTDTQYF. The DNA of the CDR3 is TGTGCCACCAGTGATTCAGGGTTTGGGGGCACAGATACGCAGTATTTT.